Following are 31 T cell receptor beta chains from one sample sequenced in a study of T cell repertoires in cytomegalovirus infection. A single record per CDR3 protein comes from TCRdb applying MiXCR to the reads. The repertoire holds just over 300,000 distinct CDR3 sequences, with around a sixth as singletons. Sequencing was done on a sample of PBMCs. These receptors all stem from a human donor in good health (CMV status not recorded). Some clones in this sample may be carry-over from other donors' samples.

This CDR3 reads CASSPGIVGDYEQYF. CDR3 in DNA: TGTGCCAGCAGCCCCGGGATAGTAGGCGACTACGAGCAGTACTTC. The chain has TRBV9 and TRBJ2-7; maybe TRBD2 (5 bases). Germline loops: CDR1 SGDLS, CDR2 YYNGEE. Between the trimmed V and J ends, which lost 4 bases and 3 bases, there was a span of 17 bases. The CDR3 spans 15 residues.

The chain couples TRBV4-1 to TRBJ1-1; D gene ambiguous. CDR1 is MGHRA and CDR2 is YSYEKL in the germline V gene. The CDR3 length is 14 residues. V was trimmed by 0 bases and J by 4 bases, leaving 9 bases between them. The CDR3 nucleotides are TGCGCCAGCAGCCAAGAAGGCCAGCTCACTGAAGCTTTCTTT. Translation: CASSQEGQLTEAFF.

This sequence joins TRBV6-6 and TRBJ1-5; 8 bases are shared with TRBD1. Germline CDR1 and CDR2: MNHNY and SVGAGI (reference sequence). V shed 10 bases, J shed 0 bases, and the junction held 5 bases outside the gene matches. The CDR3 length is 14 residues. The CDR3 here is CAIWGQVSNQPQHF. In DNA, the CDR3 is TGTGCCATCTGGGGACAGGTTAGCAATCAGCCCCAGCATTTT.

The chain is built from TRBV11-2 and TRBJ2-3; 9 nucleotides match TRBD2. CDR3 size: 15 residues. J gave up 6 bases and V 4 bases, and 8 bases lay outside the gene matches. From germline, CDR1 is SGHAT and CDR2 FQNNGV. DNA for the CDR3: TGTGCCAGCAGCTCCGGGACTAGCATTGTCGATACGCAGTATTTT. Translation gives CASSSGTSIVDTQYF.

The rearrangement uses TRBV2 and TRBJ1-5; D possibly corresponds to TRBD1 (5 bases). From germline, CDR1 is SNHLY and CDR2 FYNNEI. The CDR3 loop spans 13 amino acids. V was pared by 6 bases and J by 9 bases, with 15 bases between. CDR3 sequence: CASRNGDGGPQHF. CDR3 nucleotide sequence: TGTGCCAGCAGAAACGGGGATGGGGGGCCCCAGCATTTT.

This clonotype was counted at least ten times. J is TRBJ1-3 and V is TRBV5-6; D gene unclear. The CDR3 extends over 13 amino acids. V was shortened by 6 bases and J by 3 bases, with 10 bases between the two germline ends. CDR1 SGHDT and CDR2 YYEEEE come from the germline V gene. In DNA, the CDR3 is TGTGCCAGCATGACCATTGATGGAAACACCATATATTTT. It yields the protein CASMTIDGNTIYF.

The table lists this clonotype with many counts. The rearrangement links TRBV6-2 or TRBV6-3 to TRBJ2-7; 11 bases are a match to TRBD2. The germline V gene encodes CDR1 MNHEY and CDR2 SVGEGT. The CDR3 extends over 16 amino acids. Germline trimming cut 0 bases from V and 4 bases from J; bases unmatched to any gene: 5. The CDR3 DNA sequence: TGTGCCAGCAGTTACTCCCCGGGACTAGCGGTTTACGAGCAGTACTTC. This gives the protein CASSYSPGLAVYEQYF.

The rearrangement uses TRBV28 and TRBJ1-1; possible D gene TRBD1, 5 bases. This CDR3 region has 14 residues. Germline CDR1 reads MDHEN; CDR2 reads SYDVKM. The germline V and J ends were trimmed by 4 bases and 2 bases, with 11 bases remaining between them. For the CDR3, the DNA is TGTGCCAGCAGTTCTCCGGGGCACAACACTGAAGCTTTCTTT. Translating gives CASSSPGHNTEAFF.

In this sample, this clonotype turned up many times. CDR3 sequence reads: CASSWSDRAEKLFF. The CDR3 region has the DNA TGTGCCAGCAGCTGGTCAGACAGGGCTGAAAAACTGTTTTTT. The gene calls are TRBV7-2 and TRBJ1-4, with TRBD1 identical over 7 bases. V trimming: 4 bases; J trimming: 7 bases; junction bases outside the gene matches: 6. Germline lookup yields CDR1 SGHTA and CDR2 FQGNSA. CDR3 length: 14 amino acids.

This clonotype was detected ten times or more. The chain recombines TRBV4-1 with TRBJ1-4, with D unclear. CDR1 is MGHRA, CDR2 YSYEKL, per germline. The CDR3 has 17 amino acids. Trimming took 0 bases from V and 3 from J, leaving 14 bases between them. DNA for the CDR3: TGCGCCAGCAGCCAAGATCCCGGGTATCGGGCTAATGAAAAACTGTTTTTT. Translated: CASSQDPGYRANEKLFF.

The chain combines TRBV6-1 with TRBJ2-1; 14 nucleotides align to TRBD2. The CDR3 loop spans 16 amino acids. The ends lost 6 bases at V and 8 bases at J; junction bases unmatched: 9. Germline assignment: CDR1 MNHNS and CDR2 SASEGT. CDR3 DNA: TGTGCCAGCAGCAGGACTAGCGGGGGGCTTTGGGATGAGCAGTTCTTC. This sequence encodes CASSRTSGGLWDEQFF.

At least ten counts were recorded for this clonotype. The rearrangement uses TRBV7-2 and TRBJ1-5; TRBD1 matches at 7 bases. This CDR3 is 14 amino acids long. The junction had 3 bases not matched to a gene; V was cut back by 3 bases and J by 4 bases. Per germline, CDR1 SGHTA and CDR2 FQGNSA. The CDR3 DNA is TGTGCCAGCAGCTTGGACAGGCAAAATCAGCCCCAGCATTTT. Translated: CASSLDRQNQPQHF.

A few counts support this clonotype. This chain uses TRBV7-6 with TRBJ1-3, with D perhaps matching TRBD1 (6 bases). Trimming removed 3 bases from V and 2 bases from J, with 17 bases in between. Germline V gene sequence: CDR1 SGHVS, CDR2 FNYEAQ. CDR3 length: 17 amino acids. The chain's CDR3 is CASSFEPDSSPGNTIYF. CDR3 DNA: TGTGCCAGCAGCTTTGAACCGGACAGCTCGCCTGGAAACACCATATATTTT.

The count of this clonotype is one. V is TRBV27 and J is TRBJ2-3, with D perhaps TRBD1 or TRBD2 (5 bases each). Germline V CDR1 and CDR2: MNHEY, SMNVEV (reference sequence). The CDR3 runs 16 residues. V dropped 2 bases and J dropped 0 bases, with 12 bases sitting between them. In DNA, the CDR3 is TGTGCCAGCAGTTTAATTGGGACGATGAGCACAGATACGCAGTATTTT. This gives the protein CASSLIGTMSTDTQYF.

This clonotype was counted at least ten times. The V call is TRBV6-1, the J call TRBJ2-7, with TRBD1 as a possible D gene (5 bases). This CDR3 is 12 amino acids long. Germline V CDR1 and CDR2: MNHNS, SASEGT. CDR3 sequence (DNA): TGTTTAGTAGGGGAAGAAAACTACGAGCAGTACTTC. This sequence encodes CLVGEENYEQYF.

The sample holds a few counts of this clonotype. The gene calls are TRBV27 and TRBJ2-5; either TRBD1 or TRBD2 may supply D (5 bases each). The CDR3 sequence is 14 residues long. Germline V gives CDR1 MNHEY, CDR2 SMNVEV (reference sequence). V was clipped by 5 bases and J by 1 base, with 11 bases between them. CDR3 bases: TGTGCCAGCAGTGATACCGGGGCCCAAGAGACCCAGTACTTC. Encoded protein: CASSDTGAQETQYF.

The chain joins TRBV2 to TRBJ1-5; 7 positions match TRBD1. Germline trimming cut 6 bases from V and 7 bases from J; bases unmatched to any gene: 6. This CDR3 comprises 13 residues. Per germline, CDR1 SNHLY and CDR2 FYNNEI. The CDR3 region has the DNA TGTGCCAGCAGGTACAGACAGGGACAGCCCCAGCATTTT. It is translated as CASRYRQGQPQHF. The entire variable domain, with the rest obtained from reference TRBV2 and TRBJ1-5, is as follows: EPEVTQTPSHQVTQMGQEVILRCVPISNHLYFYWYRQILGQKVEFLVSFYNNEISEKSEIFDDQFSVERPDGSNFTLKIRSTKLEDSAMYFCASRYRQGQPQHFGDGTRLSIL.

The chain uses TRBV9 and TRBJ2-7; 7 bases are a match to TRBD1. Germline CDR1 is SGDLS and CDR2 is YYNGEE. CDR3 length: 15 residues. The V gene end was trimmed by 0 bases and the J gene end by 4 bases; junction bases not matched to a gene: 7. The CDR3 here is CASSVDSTGIYEQYF. The CDR3 coding sequence is TGTGCCAGCAGCGTAGATTCGACAGGGATATACGAGCAGTACTTC.

In this sample, this clonotype turned up many times. The chain carries TRBV5-1 and TRBJ2-1; no firm D call. Germline assignment: CDR1 SGHRS and CDR2 YFSETQ. The V end was cut by 3 bases, the J end by 8 bases, with 15 bases between. There are 14 residues in the CDR3. This CDR3 reads CASSSLGVGYEQFF. The CDR3 DNA follows: TGCGCCAGCAGCTCACTTGGGGTAGGATATGAGCAGTTCTTC. Full variable domain (rest looked up from reference TRBV5-1 and TRBJ2-1): KAGVTQTPRYLIKTRGQQVTLSCSPISGHRSVSWYQQTPGQGLQFLFEYFSETQRNKGNFPGRFSGRQFSNSRSEMNVSTLELGDSALYLCASSSLGVGYEQFFGPGTRLTVL.

The chain uses TRBV10-3 and TRBJ1-2, with 8 nucleotides matching TRBD1. CDR3 length: 15 amino acids. With V trimmed by 0 bases and J by 4 bases, 4 bases remained unmatched. Germline loops: CDR1 ENHRY, CDR2 SYGVKD. The CDR3 DNA reads TGTGCCATCAGTGAGTCTTCAGGGGGCACCTATGGCTACACCTTC. This codes for CAISESSGGTYGYTF.

This clonotype was seen a few times. The V and J genes are TRBV20-1 and TRBJ1-4, with a possible D match to TRBD1 (5 bases). The CDR3 spans 14 residues. Germline V gene lookup returns CDR1 DFQATT and CDR2 SNEGSKA (reference sequence). The V end lost 6 bases, the J end lost 2 bases, and 13 bases lay between the germline ends. The DNA for the CDR3 is TGCAGTGCCCAGACGGGGGGGACTAATGAAAAACTGTTTTTT. Its protein is CSAQTGGTNEKLFF.

The chain joins TRBV28 to TRBJ1-1; D gene uncertain. Per the germline V gene, CDR1 is MDHEN and CDR2 is SYDVKM. V lost 5 bases and J 1 base, leaving 11 bases between the germline ends. The CDR3 has 14 amino acids. DNA for the CDR3: TGTGCCAGCAGTCCTGAAAATTGGAACACTGAAGCTTTCTTT. Protein: CASSPENWNTEAFF.

This clonotype was recorded a few times. The V call is TRBV18, the J call TRBJ2-7, with TRBD1 matching over 10 bases. CDR3 length: 17 amino acids. Looked up from germline, CDR1 is KGHSH and CDR2 is LQKENI. The junction had 11 bases not matched to a gene; V was cut back by 3 bases and J by 3 bases. CDR3 sequence: CASSPISPGQGIYEQYF. The CDR3 nucleotides are TGTGCCAGCTCACCTATCAGTCCGGGACAGGGGATCTACGAGCAGTACTTC.

This clonotype was found once. The chain employs TRBV20-1 and TRBJ1-6; weak D call: TRBD1 (6 bases). The V end lost 2 bases, the J end lost 14 bases, and 10 bases lay between the germline ends. CDR1 DFQATT and CDR2 SNEGSKA come from the germline V gene (reference sequence). This CDR3 spans 11 amino acids. CDR3 region: CSARRGASLHF. The CDR3 DNA follows: TGCAGTGCTAGAAGGGGGGCTTCCCTCCACTTT.

Many counts were recorded for this clonotype. The chain uses TRBV7-9 and TRBJ2-6; weak D call: TRBD2 (5 bases). CDR1 and CDR2 from the germline V gene are SEHNR and FQNEAQ (reference sequence). This CDR3 region has 18 residues. Between the trimmed V and J ends, which lost 6 bases and 0 bases, there was a span of 18 bases. Written as DNA, the CDR3 is TGTGCCAGCAGTAGAACCGAGGGCCGCGACTCTGGGGCCAACGTCCTGACTTTC. Its translation is CASSRTEGRDSGANVLTF. Based on the CDR3 plus reference TRBV7-9 and TRBJ2-6, the full variable domain is DTGVSQNPRHKITKRGQNVTFRCDPISEHNRLYWYRQTLGQGPEFLTYFQNEAQLEKSRLLSDRFSAERPKGSFSTLEIQRTEQGDSAMYLCASSRTEGRDSGANVLTFGAGSRLTVL.

The V gene is TRBV19, the J gene TRBJ1-6; unclear D gene. CDR3 size: 14 residues. Trimming removed 4 bases from V and 7 bases from J, with 11 bases in between. Per the germline V gene, CDR1 is LNHDA and CDR2 is SQIVND (reference sequence). CDR3 protein: CASSTQWRNSPLHF. The CDR3, as DNA: TGTGCCAGTAGTACTCAGTGGAGAAATTCACCCCTCCACTTT.

The chain recombines TRBV5-1 with TRBJ2-2, with D perhaps matching TRBD1 (7 bases). The CDR3 consists of 15 residues. The germline V gene encodes CDR1 SGHRS and CDR2 YFSETQ. Trimming left V 5 bases short and J 6 bases short, with 17 bases between. CDR3 sequence reads: CASSPRQGGSGELFF. CDR3 DNA: TGCGCCAGCAGTCCTCGGCAGGGGGGATCCGGGGAGCTGTTTTTT.

This clonotype was counted ten times or more. The chain employs TRBV7-2 and TRBJ1-3; D is uncertain. The germline gives CDR1 SGHTA, CDR2 FQGNSA. V lost 5 bases to trimming and J lost 0 bases, with 14 bases between them. This CDR3 comprises 16 residues. CDR3 sequence: CASSPMESSSGNTIYF. The CDR3, as DNA: TGTGCCAGCAGCCCTATGGAGAGTAGCTCTGGAAACACCATATATTTT.

This clonotype has ten or more counts. The V call is TRBV12-5, the J call TRBJ1-1, with 7 bases that match TRBD1. The CDR3 has 15 amino acids. The junction had 4 bases not matched to a gene; V was cut back by 3 bases and J by 0 bases. From germline, CDR1 is LGHNT and CDR2 FRNRAP. CDR3 sequence (DNA): TGTGCTAGTGGTTTTAATCAGGGGGTGAACACTGAAGCTTTCTTT. Its translation: CASGFNQGVNTEAFF.

The rearrangement uses TRBV7-9 and TRBJ2-3, with a possible D match to TRBD2 (7 bases). Trimming shortened V by 6 bases and J by 4 bases, and 11 bases separated the two germline ends. CDR1 and CDR2 from the germline V gene are SEHNR and FQNEAQ (reference sequence). The CDR3 contains 13 residues. The CDR3 spells CASRRGAADTQYF. DNA of the CDR3: TGTGCCAGCAGACGGGGGGCTGCAGATACGCAGTATTTT. Full variable domain (remainder filled in from reference TRBV7-9 and TRBJ2-3): DTGVSQNPRHKITKRGQNVTFRCDPISEHNRLYWYRQTLGQGPEFLTYFQNEAQLEKSRLLSDRFSAERPKGSFSTLEIQRTEQGDSAMYLCASRRGAADTQYFGPGTRLTVL.

This sequence joins TRBV28 and TRBJ2-1; no clear D. The germline V gene has CDR1 MDHEN and CDR2 SYDVKM. V was trimmed by 2 bases and J by 7 bases, leaving 15 bases between them. The CDR3 consists of 15 residues. The CDR3: CASSLPVPTRNEQFF. CDR3 DNA sequence: TGTGCCAGCAGTTTACCAGTGCCTACCAGGAATGAGCAGTTCTTC.